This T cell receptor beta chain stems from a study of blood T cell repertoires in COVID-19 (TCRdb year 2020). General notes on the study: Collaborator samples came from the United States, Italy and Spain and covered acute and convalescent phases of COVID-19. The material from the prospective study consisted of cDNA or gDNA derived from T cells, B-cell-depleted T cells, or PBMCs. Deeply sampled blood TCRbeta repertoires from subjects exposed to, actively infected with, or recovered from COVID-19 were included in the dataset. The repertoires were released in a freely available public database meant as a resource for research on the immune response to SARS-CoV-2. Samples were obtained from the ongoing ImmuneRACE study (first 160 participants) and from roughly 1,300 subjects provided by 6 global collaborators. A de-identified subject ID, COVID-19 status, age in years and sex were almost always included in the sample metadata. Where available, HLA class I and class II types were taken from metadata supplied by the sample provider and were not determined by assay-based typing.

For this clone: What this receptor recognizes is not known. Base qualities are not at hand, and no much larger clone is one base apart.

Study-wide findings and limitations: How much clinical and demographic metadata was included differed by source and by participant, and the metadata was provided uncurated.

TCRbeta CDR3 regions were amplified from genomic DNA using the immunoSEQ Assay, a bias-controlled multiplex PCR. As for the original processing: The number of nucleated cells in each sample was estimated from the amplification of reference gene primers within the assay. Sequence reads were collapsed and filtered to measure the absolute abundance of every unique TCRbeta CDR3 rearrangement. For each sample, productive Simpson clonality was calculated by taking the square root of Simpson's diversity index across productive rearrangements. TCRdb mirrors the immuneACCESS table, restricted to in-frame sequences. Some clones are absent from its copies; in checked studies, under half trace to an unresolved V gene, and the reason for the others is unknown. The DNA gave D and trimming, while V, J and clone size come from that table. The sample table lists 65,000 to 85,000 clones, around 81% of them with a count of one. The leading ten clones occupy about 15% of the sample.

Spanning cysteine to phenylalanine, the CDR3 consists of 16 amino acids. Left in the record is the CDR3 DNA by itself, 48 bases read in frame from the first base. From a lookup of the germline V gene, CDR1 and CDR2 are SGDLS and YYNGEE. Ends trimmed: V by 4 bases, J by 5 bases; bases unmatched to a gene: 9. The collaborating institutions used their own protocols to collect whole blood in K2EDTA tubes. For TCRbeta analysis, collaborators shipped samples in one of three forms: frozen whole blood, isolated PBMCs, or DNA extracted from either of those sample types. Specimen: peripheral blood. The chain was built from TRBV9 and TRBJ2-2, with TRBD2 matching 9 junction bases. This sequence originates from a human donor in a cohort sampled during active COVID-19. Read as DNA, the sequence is TGTGCCAGCAGCACCCGACTAGCGGCGATTACCGGGGAGCTGTTTTTT. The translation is CASSTRLAAITGELFF.